Following are 10 T cell receptor beta chains from one sample sequenced in a study of blood T cell repertoires in COVID-19. Some clones are missing from TCRdb's copy, which holds only in-frame ones; the method was immunoSEQ multiplex PCR. Altogether about 270,000 clones are present, more than 70% being singletons, with the ten largest covering 2% to 3%. Source material: peripheral blood. Receptors originate from a woman between 50 and 59 years old with acute or convalescent COVID-19.

The rearrangement joins TRBV28 to TRBJ1-5; a possible D gene is TRBD1 (6 bases). From germline, CDR1 is MDHEN and CDR2 SYDVKM. The CDR3 is 13 residues long. V was shortened by 6 bases and J by 7 bases, with 13 bases between the two germline ends. CDR3 loop: CASRQGMRQPQHF. For the CDR3, the DNA is TGTGCCAGCAGACAGGGTATGAGACAGCCCCAGCATTTT.

This chain links TRBV9 with TRBJ2-2; no definite D call. The germline CDR1 and CDR2 sequences are SGDLS and YYNGEE. The CDR3 runs to 15 residues. Trimming stripped 3 bases from V and 3 bases from J, with 12 bases between. Written as DNA, the CDR3 is TGTGCCAGCAGCGCACACAGTGAGTACACCGGGGAGCTGTTTTTT. Its protein product is CASSAHSEYTGELFF.

The V call is TRBV18, the J call TRBJ2-3; 10 nucleotides match TRBD2. This CDR3 contains 16 residues. Germline trimming cut 8 bases from V and 3 bases from J; bases unmatched to any gene: 11. The germline CDR1 and CDR2 sequences are KGHSH and LQKENI. CDR3 sequence: CASTSASGSFTDTQYF. The CDR3 coding sequence is TGTGCCAGCACATCAGCTAGCGGGAGTTTTACAGATACGCAGTATTTT.

The chain employs TRBV28 and TRBJ1-4; 8 nucleotides agree with TRBD1. The CDR3 is made up of 14 amino acids. With 6 bases clipped from V and 11 bases from J, the junction kept 11 bases outside the gene matches. CDR1 and CDR2 from the germline V gene are MDHEN and SYDVKM. CDR3 nucleotides: TGTGCCAGCAGACTACAGGGGGGGGAATTGAAACTGTTTTTT. It specifies CASRLQGGELKLFF.

This sequence joins TRBV4-3 and TRBJ1-2; no firm D call. There are 15 residues in the CDR3. Germline CDR1 is LGHNA and CDR2 is YSLEER. V lost 0 bases and J 1 base, leaving 9 bases between the germline ends. The CDR3, as DNA: TGCGCCAGCAGCCAAGATTTCGCAGATAACTATGGCTACACCTTC. This sequence encodes CASSQDFADNYGYTF.

The chain recombines TRBV5-1 with TRBJ2-7, with TRBD2 identical over 8 bases. Germline V lookup: CDR1 SGHRS, CDR2 YFSETQ. The CDR3 spans 17 residues. Losses at the gene ends were 4 bases for V and 3 bases for J; bases not matched to a gene: 15. The CDR3 region has the DNA TGCGCCAGCAGCCACCCCCGGGGTAGCGGGATATTCTACGAGCAGTACTTC. Its protein is CASSHPRGSGIFYEQYF.

This rearrangement joins TRBV7-2 to TRBJ1-1; TRBD1 aligns across 9 bases. Losses at the gene ends were 4 bases for V and 4 bases for J; bases not matched to a gene: 7. Looked up from germline, CDR1 is SGHTA and CDR2 is FQGNSA. There are 15 residues in the CDR3. CDR3: CASSSQQGAITEAFF. The CDR3, as DNA: TGTGCCAGCAGCTCGCAACAGGGGGCTATCACTGAAGCTTTCTTT. The full variable domain, rest sourced from reference TRBV7-2 and TRBJ1-1, is GAGVSQSPSNKVTEKGKDVELRCDPISGHTALYWYRQSLGQGLEFLIYFQGNSAPDKSGLPSDRFSAERTGGSVSTLTIQRTQQEDSAVYLCASSSQQGAITEAFFGQGTRLTVV.

This sequence joins TRBV9 and TRBJ2-5; D is possibly TRBD1 (6 bases). Per the germline V gene, CDR1 is SGDLS and CDR2 is YYNGEE. This CDR3 has 16 residues. The germline V and J ends were trimmed by 4 bases and 2 bases, with 18 bases remaining between them. The CDR3 DNA sequence: TGTGCCAGCAGCAGACAGGCGAACCCCTATCAAGAGACCCAGTACTTC. Protein product: CASSRQANPYQETQYF. Full variable domain (missing parts from reference TRBV9 and TRBJ2-5): DSGVTQTPKHLITATGQRVTLRCSPRSGDLSVYWYQQSLDQGLQFLIQYYNGEERAKGNILERFSAQQFPDLHSELNLSSLELGDSALYFCASSRQANPYQETQYFGPGTRLLVL.

This chain uses TRBV28 with TRBJ1-4; TRBD1 agrees at 9 bases. CDR3 length: 14 residues. V was clipped by 5 bases and J by 8 bases; unmatched bases: 6. Germline-derived CDR1 and CDR2 are MDHEN and SYDVKM. CDR3 sequence (DNA): TGTGCCAGCAGTACCGGGACAGGGTTCGAAAAACTGTTTTTT. Residues: CASSTGTGFEKLFF.

The chain is built from TRBV7-9 and TRBJ2-5, with 11 bases lining up with TRBD2. V shed 1 base and J 2 bases; nucleotides not matched to a gene: 3. Germline lookup yields CDR1 SEHNR and CDR2 FQNEAQ (reference sequence). CDR3 length: 16 amino acids. CDR3 residues: CASSLGVAGGQETQYF. For the CDR3, the DNA is TGTGCCAGCAGCTTAGGGGTAGCGGGAGGGCAAGAGACCCAGTACTTC.